One sample yielded the 14 T cell receptor beta chains listed below, sequenced in a study of shared clonotypes between healthy human individuals. The assay was immunoSEQ multiplex PCR, and TCRdb's table has in-frame clones only and misses some. The sample lists hundreds of thousands of clones; roughly 72% were seen once. The sequenced sample consisted of memory CD4+ T cells sorted from blood. Noted subset: CD45RA-negative fraction. The source is a woman in her 30s in good health.

There are a few counts of this clone. The chain carries TRBV7-9 and TRBJ2-2, with D tentatively TRBD2 (6 bases). The germline V gene has CDR1 SEHNR and CDR2 FQNEAQ (reference sequence). The CDR3 consists of 16 residues. V lost 4 bases, J lost 2 bases, and 14 bases lay in between. The CDR3 bases are TGTGCCAGCAGCTCGGGCGCGGGATTAAACACCGGGGAGCTGTTTTTT. The encoded protein is CASSSGAGLNTGELFF.

The chain combines TRBV19 with TRBJ1-4; TRBD1 matches 11 bases. CDR1 and CDR2 from the germline V gene are LNHDA and SQIVND (reference sequence). The CDR3 has 15 amino acids. J lost 6 bases, V lost 5 bases, and 5 bases had no gene match. This CDR3 reads CASSSWTGGDEKLFF. CDR3 DNA: TGTGCCAGTAGTTCCTGGACAGGGGGCGATGAAAAACTGTTTTTT.

This clone was counted a few times. The chain has TRBV7-2 and TRBJ2-7; 12 nucleotides align to TRBD2. CDR1 and CDR2 (germline): SGHTA, FQGNSA. This CDR3 has 14 residues. The ends lost 4 bases at V and 9 bases at J; junction bases unmatched: 7. CDR3 in amino acids: CASSSTSGRPRQYF. CDR3 nucleotides: TGTGCCAGCAGCTCCACTAGCGGGAGGCCGAGGCAGTACTTC.

Of note for this clone: Its ends do not fully match the called genes, so a read error is possible. The V call is TRBV7-2, the J call TRBJ1-2; D perhaps matches TRBD1 (6 bases). Per the germline V gene, CDR1 is SGHTA and CDR2 is FQGNSA. This CDR3 is 11 amino acids long. The CDR3 DNA reads as TGTGCCAGCAGCTTAGGAGCAGGGGCGGTATTC. It is translated as CASSLGAGAVF.

The gene calls are TRBV27 and TRBJ1-1; D is possibly TRBD1 (6 bases). Germline CDR1 is MNHEY and CDR2 is SMNVEV (reference sequence). Between the trimmed V and J ends, which lost 2 bases and 4 bases, there was a span of 11 bases. This CDR3 is built from 14 residues. The CDR3 protein is CASSLNRVGTEAFF. The CDR3 DNA reads as TGTGCCAGCAGTTTAAACAGGGTTGGCACTGAAGCTTTCTTT.

The chain employs TRBV29-1 and TRBJ2-1; D may match TRBD1 or TRBD2 (5 bases each). V was pared by 4 bases and J by 0 bases, with 10 bases between. CDR3 length: 14 residues. Looked up from germline, CDR1 is SQVTM and CDR2 is ANQGSEA. DNA of the CDR3: TGCAGCGTTGGAGGGGTGAGCTCCTACAATGAGCAGTTCTTC. Amino acids: CSVGGVSSYNEQFF.

The CDR3: CASSLGVADSSYEQYF. CDR3 DNA sequence: TGTGCCAGCAGCTTGGGGGTTGCGGACAGCTCCTACGAGCAGTACTTC. V usage is TRBV5-4 and J usage is TRBJ2-7; TRBD1 might be the D (6 bases). Trimming cost V 0 bases and J 0 bases, with 13 bases left between them. Germline V gene sequence: CDR1 SGHNT, CDR2 YYREEE (reference sequence). This CDR3 spans 16 amino acids.

The CDR3 is CASSPWSSNEKLFF. The CDR3 DNA reads as TGTGCCAGCAGCCCCTGGTCGTCGAATGAAAAACTGTTTTTT. The gene calls are TRBV6-5 and TRBJ1-4; D uncertain. V dropped 6 bases and J dropped 5 bases, with 13 bases sitting between them. The CDR3 covers 14 residues. Germline CDR1 MNHEY, CDR2 SVGAGI.

The chain combines TRBV28 with TRBJ1-4, with 7 bases matching TRBD1. The germline CDR1 and CDR2 sequences are MDHEN and SYDVKM. V lost 3 bases and J lost 6; bases outside the gene matches: 1. This CDR3 is 13 amino acids long. In DNA, the CDR3 is TGTGCCAGCAGTTTCAGGGGGTATGAAAAACTGTTTTTT. Protein product: CASSFRGYEKLFF.

This clone showed up many times. The chain employs TRBV28 and TRBJ1-2; a weak D match, TRBD1 (6 bases). Trimming took 3 bases from V and 7 from J, leaving 12 bases between them. Germline V CDR1 and CDR2: MDHEN, SYDVKM. This CDR3 is built from 13 residues. CDR3 DNA sequence: TGTGCCAGCAGTTTGCCAGCGGGGGCTGGCTACACCTTC. It codes for CASSLPAGAGYTF.

The chain recombines TRBV10-3 with TRBJ1-2, with D possibly matching TRBD1 (6 bases). Trimming removed 4 bases at V and 6 bases at J, with 9 bases between. This CDR3 region has 12 residues. The germline CDR1 and CDR2 sequences are ENHRY and SYGVKD. CDR3 bases: TGTGCCATCAGTGGGTCAGGGGATGGCTACACCTTC. It specifies CAISGSGDGYTF.

This clone came up once. This chain links TRBV6-1 with TRBJ1-1; no clear D gene. In germline, CDR1 is MNHNS, CDR2 SASEGT. This CDR3 is 13 amino acids long. Between the trimmed V and J ends, which lost 2 bases and 1 base, there was a span of 5 bases. CDR3 amino acids: CASSERPNTEAFF. For the CDR3, the DNA is TGTGCCAGCAGTGAAAGGCCGAACACTGAAGCTTTCTTT.

This chain joins TRBV5-1 and TRBJ2-5; 8 bases fit TRBD1. CDR3 size: 14 residues. With 5 bases clipped from V and 5 bases from J, the junction kept 8 bases outside the gene matches. Germline V gene sequence: CDR1 SGHRS, CDR2 YFSETQ. CDR3 coding DNA: TGCGCCAGCAGTATACAGGGGGATCGTGAGACCCAGTACTTC. Translation gives CASSIQGDRETQYF. Using reference TRBV5-1 and TRBJ2-5 for the parts outside the CDR3, the full variable domain is KAGVTQTPRYLIKTRGQQVTLSCSPISGHRSVSWYQQTPGQGLQFLFEYFSETQRNKGNFPGRFSGRQFSNSRSEMNVSTLELGDSALYLCASSIQGDRETQYFGPGTRLLVL.

The chain uses TRBV10-3 and TRBJ1-1, with D perhaps matching TRBD1 (5 bases). The germline gives CDR1 ENHRY, CDR2 SYGVKD. CDR3 length: 15 amino acids. Trimming took off 4 bases at V and 0 bases at J, with 12 bases between the two ends. In DNA, the CDR3 is TGTGCCATCAGTGCGGAGGGGAGGATGAACACTGAAGCTTTCTTT. Translation: CAISAEGRMNTEAFF.